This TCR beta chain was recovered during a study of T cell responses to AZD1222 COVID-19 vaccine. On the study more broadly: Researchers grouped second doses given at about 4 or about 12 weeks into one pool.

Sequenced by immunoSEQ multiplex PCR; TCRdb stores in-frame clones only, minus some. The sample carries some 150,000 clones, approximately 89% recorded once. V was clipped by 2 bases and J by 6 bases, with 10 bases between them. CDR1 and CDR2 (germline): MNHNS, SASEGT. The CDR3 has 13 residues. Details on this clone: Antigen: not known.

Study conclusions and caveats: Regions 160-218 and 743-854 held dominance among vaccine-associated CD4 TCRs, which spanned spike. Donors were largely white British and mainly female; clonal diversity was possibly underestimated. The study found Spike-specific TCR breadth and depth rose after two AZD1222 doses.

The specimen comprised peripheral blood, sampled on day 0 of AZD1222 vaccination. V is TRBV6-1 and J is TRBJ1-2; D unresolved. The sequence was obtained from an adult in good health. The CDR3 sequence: CASSESLLHGYTF. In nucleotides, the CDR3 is TGTGCCAGCAGTGAAAGTCTCCTCCATGGCTACACCTTC.